Listed here are 21 T cell receptor beta chains from one sample, sequenced in a study of blood T cell repertoires in COVID-19. Here immunoSEQ multiplex PCR was the method, and the copy in TCRdb shows in-frame clones only, minus some. Of some 32,000 clones listed, 87% are singletons. Sequenced: peripheral blood. These TCRs come from a man aged 55 to 69 with active COVID-19.

This clone was recorded only once. The V and J genes are TRBV5-6 and TRBJ2-1; TRBD2 aligns across 9 bases. The germline V gene encodes CDR1 SGHDT and CDR2 YYEEEE. The CDR3 extends over 16 amino acids. Unmatched junction bases numbered 7, after V lost 3 bases and J lost 3 bases. The CDR3 protein is CASSWDSGSYYNEQFF. The DNA of the CDR3 is TGTGCCAGCAGCTGGGATAGCGGGAGCTACTACAATGAGCAGTTCTTC.

The rearrangement joins TRBV19 to TRBJ2-5; unclear D gene. V dropped 3 bases and J dropped 1 base, with 6 bases sitting between them. Germline CDR1 reads LNHDA; CDR2 reads SQIVND (reference sequence). This CDR3 spans 13 amino acids. The CDR3 nucleotides read TGTGCCAGTAGTATGACGGGCCAAGAGACCCAGTACTTC. It is translated as CASSMTGQETQYF.

The sample holds one count of this clone. The chain uses TRBV25-1 and TRBJ1-5, with D uncertain. Germline CDR1 and CDR2: MGHDK and SYGVNS. The CDR3 has 13 residues. V lost 6 bases to trimming and J lost 9 bases, with 15 bases between them. CDR3 protein: CASRDWGEGPQHF. The CDR3 DNA is TGTGCCAGCAGGGACTGGGGAGAGGGGCCCCAGCATTTT.

The chain recombines TRBV15 with TRBJ1-4; 10 nucleotides align to TRBD1. Germline CDR1 LNHNV, CDR2 YYDKDF (reference sequence). This CDR3 region has 14 residues. Trimming took 4 bases from V and 8 from J; bases not matched to a gene: 4. The CDR3 spells CATSKGQGNEKLFF. CDR3 nucleotides: TGTGCCACCAGCAAGGGACAGGGGAACGAAAAACTGTTTTTT.

The chain carries TRBV4-2 and TRBJ1-4; D unclear. From germline, CDR1 is LGHNA and CDR2 YNFKEQ. Trimming cost V 3 bases and J 8 bases, with 4 bases left between them. There are 11 residues in the CDR3. The CDR3, as DNA: TGTGCCAGCAGCCAGCAGGAAAAACTGTTTTTT. It specifies CASSQQEKLFF.

The chain is built from TRBV7-3 and TRBJ2-2; 7 nucleotides line up with TRBD2. This CDR3 spans 14 amino acids. In germline, CDR1 is SGHTA, CDR2 FQGTGA. V gave up 5 bases and J gave up 8 bases; unmatched junction bases: 8. This CDR3 is CASSLSGGRGELFF. Written as DNA, the CDR3 is TGTGCCAGCAGCCTCTCTGGCGGGAGAGGGGAGCTGTTTTTT.

The chain employs TRBV7-3 and TRBJ2-5, with D uncertain. The CDR3 spans 11 residues. V lost 7 bases and J lost 3, with 6 bases in between. Germline-derived CDR1 and CDR2 are SGHTA and FQGTGA. The CDR3 DNA follows: TGTGCCAGCATCCGGGAAGAGACCCAGTACTTC. This codes for CASIREETQYF.

The chain couples TRBV6-2 or TRBV6-3 to TRBJ2-1, with 9 bases matching TRBD2. Germline CDR1 and CDR2: MNHEY and SVGEGT. The CDR3 has 18 amino acids. J was trimmed by 7 bases and V by 2 bases; bases with no gene match: 15. The CDR3 nucleotides read TGTGCCAGCAGTTACCGACTCGGGCTGAGCGGGAGGAGAAATGAGCAGTTCTTC. Translating it yields CASSYRLGLSGRRNEQFF.

The genes are TRBV5-4 and TRBJ1-2, with TRBD1 as a possible D gene (6 bases). Looked up from germline, CDR1 is SGHNT and CDR2 is YYREEE (reference sequence). The CDR3 consists of 14 residues. Deletions cut 3 bases from V and 5 bases from J, with 14 bases between. The CDR3 nucleotides read TGTGCCAGCAGCTCCGGGGAACAGGGATATGGCTACACCTTC. It is translated as CASSSGEQGYGYTF. Full variable domain (remainder filled in from reference TRBV5-4 and TRBJ1-2): ETGVTQSPTHLIKTRGQQVTLRCSSQSGHNTVSWYQQALGQGPQFIFQYYREEENGRGNFPPRFSGLQFPNYSSELNVNALELDDSALYLCASSSGEQGYGYTFGSGTRLTVV.

V usage is TRBV4-1 and J usage is TRBJ2-4; TRBD1 aligns across 9 bases. The CDR3 length is 18 residues. Losses at the gene ends were 1 base for V and 2 bases for J; bases not matched to a gene: 9. CDR1 MGHRA and CDR2 YSYEKL come from the germline V gene. CDR3 bases: TGCGCCAGCAGCCAAGGATCACAGGGGGCGCTTTCCAAAAACATTCAGTACTTC. Translation: CASSQGSQGALSKNIQYF.

V usage is TRBV3-1 (or the pseudogene TRBV3-2) and J usage is TRBJ2-7; 8 bases agree with TRBD2. The CDR3 loop spans 17 amino acids. Germline loops: CDR1 LGHDT, CDR2 YNNKEL (reference sequence). After removal of 6 bases from V and 0 bases from J, the junction contained 13 bases not matched to a gene. This chain's CDR3 is CASSPAGAGRSSYEQYF. CDR3 bases: TGTGCCAGCAGTCCAGCGGGGGCGGGGCGGAGCTCCTACGAGCAGTACTTC.

The genes are TRBV10-3 and TRBJ2-7; D not certain. Trimming cost V 2 bases and J 4 bases, with 15 bases left between them. This CDR3 has 15 amino acids. Germline assignment: CDR1 ENHRY and CDR2 SYGVKD. CDR3: CAISEPGSLLYEQYF. CDR3 bases: TGTGCCATCAGTGAGCCCGGGTCGCTCCTATACGAGCAGTACTTC.

The genes are TRBV5-1 and TRBJ2-1; TRBD2 is a possible D gene (6 bases). This CDR3 has 13 residues. V shed 4 bases and J shed 4 bases, with 9 bases lying between them. The V gene's germline CDR1 is SGHRS and CDR2 YFSETQ. The CDR3 reads CASSRDSYNEQFF. The CDR3 DNA follows: TGCGCCAGCAGCCGGGACTCGTACAATGAGCAGTTCTTC.

This clone was detected a few times. V and J are TRBV20-1 and TRBJ2-7; D is possibly TRBD2 (5 bases). CDR3 length: 11 amino acids. Germline V gene lookup returns CDR1 DFQATT and CDR2 SNEGSKA (reference sequence). The germline V and J ends were trimmed by 5 bases and 4 bases, with 9 bases remaining between them. CDR3 sequence: CSAERTYEQYF. The CDR3 bases are TGCAGTGCTGAGCGGACGTACGAGCAGTACTTC.

V gene TRBV13 combines with J gene TRBJ2-6; 15 bases line up with TRBD2. The germline V gene has CDR1 PRHDT and CDR2 FYEKMQ (reference sequence). The J segment lost 2 bases and the V segment lost 5 bases, leaving 7 bases of the junction unmatched. There are 19 residues in the CDR3. CDR3 nucleotides: TGTGCCAGCAGCCCCACGGGACTAGCGGGAGGAACTGGGGCCAACGTCCTGACTTTC. Protein product: CASSPTGLAGGTGANVLTF.

The chain couples TRBV6-5 to TRBJ2-3; D gene unclear. The V end was cut by 7 bases, the J end by 4 bases, with 9 bases between. This CDR3 is built from 12 residues. Per the germline V gene, CDR1 is MNHEY and CDR2 is SVGAGI. The CDR3 region has the DNA TGTGCCAGCACATCAGGCCCAGATACGCAGTATTTT. Residues: CASTSGPDTQYF.

The V and J genes are TRBV7-8 and TRBJ2-3, with D unclear. The CDR3 runs to 13 residues. Deletions cut 3 bases from V and 1 base from J, with 5 bases between. Germline assignment: CDR1 SGHVS and CDR2 FQNEAQ. The chain's CDR3 is CASSFSGTDTQYF. In DNA form, the CDR3 reads TGTGCCAGCAGCTTTTCGGGCACAGATACGCAGTATTTT.

This clone was seen just once. The CDR3 here is CASSSSGLAEYNEQFF. The CDR3 nucleotides read TGTGCCAGCAGCTCCTCGGGACTAGCGGAATACAATGAGCAGTTCTTC. This chain uses TRBV11-2 with TRBJ2-1, with 11 bases lining up with TRBD2. The germline gives CDR1 SGHAT, CDR2 FQNNGV. Losses at the gene ends were 4 bases for V and 4 bases for J; bases not matched to a gene: 6. The CDR3 extends over 16 amino acids.

This clone occurred once. V usage is TRBV4-3 and J usage is TRBJ2-1, with 11 bases that match TRBD2. Per the germline V gene, CDR1 is LGHNA and CDR2 is YSLEER. The V gene end was trimmed by 4 bases and the J gene end by 7 bases; junction bases not matched to a gene: 9. The CDR3 is 16 residues long. The CDR3 nucleotides read TGCGCCAGCAGCCGGTTCAGGCTAGCGGGGGGAAATGAGCAGTTCTTC. This translates into CASSRFRLAGGNEQFF.

The J gene is TRBJ2-1, the V gene TRBV20-1; 11 bases align to TRBD1. CDR3 size: 13 residues. The germline V gene encodes CDR1 DFQATT and CDR2 SNEGSKA (reference sequence). The V and J ends lost 3 bases and 7 bases, in that order; junction bases with no gene match: 2. The CDR3: CSASGTGGNEQFF. The CDR3 DNA follows: TGCAGTGCTAGTGGGACAGGGGGAAATGAGCAGTTCTTC.

V usage is TRBV2 and J usage is TRBJ2-7, with 10 bases fitting TRBD1. The V gene end was trimmed by 8 bases and the J gene end by 4 bases; junction bases not matched to a gene: 8. The germline CDR1 and CDR2 sequences are SNHLY and FYNNEI. This CDR3 has 14 amino acids. The CDR3 protein is CASDRGDRGYEQYF. As DNA, the CDR3 is TGTGCCAGCGACAGGGGGGACAGGGGTTACGAGCAGTACTTC.